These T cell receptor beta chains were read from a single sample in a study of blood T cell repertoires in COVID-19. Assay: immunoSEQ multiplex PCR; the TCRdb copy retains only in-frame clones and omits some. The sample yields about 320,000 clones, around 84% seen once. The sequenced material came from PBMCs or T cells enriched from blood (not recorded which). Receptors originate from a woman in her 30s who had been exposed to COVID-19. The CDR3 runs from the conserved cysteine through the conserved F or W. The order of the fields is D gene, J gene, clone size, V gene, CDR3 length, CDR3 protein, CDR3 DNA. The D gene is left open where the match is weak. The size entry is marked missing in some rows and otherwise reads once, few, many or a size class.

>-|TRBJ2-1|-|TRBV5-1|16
CASSWGAEKLNNEQFF
TGCGCCAGCAGCTGGGGCGCGGAGAAGCTGAACAATGAGCAGTTCTTC
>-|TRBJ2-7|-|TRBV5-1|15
CASSVLPGHTYEQYF
TGCGCCAGCAGCGTCCTACCGGGACACACATACGAGCAGTACTTC
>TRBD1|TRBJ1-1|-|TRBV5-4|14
CASSLMTGETEAFF
TGTGCCAGCAGCTTGATGACAGGGGAGACTGAAGCTTTCTTT
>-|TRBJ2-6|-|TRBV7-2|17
CASSLVGGFSGANVLTF
TGTGCCAGCAGCTTAGTGGGAGGTTTCTCTGGGGCCAACGTCCTGACTTTC
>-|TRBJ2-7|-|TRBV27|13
CASSLGQRYEQYF
TGTGCCAGCAGTTTAGGACAGAGATACGAGCAGTACTTC
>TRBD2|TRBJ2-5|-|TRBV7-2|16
CASSFLAGGPRETQYF
TGTGCCAGCAGCTTTCTAGCGGGAGGGCCGCGAGAGACCCAGTACTTC
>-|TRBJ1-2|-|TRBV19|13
CASSIIGQYGYTF
TGTGCCAGTAGTATAATTGGGCAATATGGCTACACCTTC
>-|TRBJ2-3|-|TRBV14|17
CASSQDFGRRSTDTQYF
TGTGCCAGCAGCCAAGATTTTGGCAGGCGTAGCACAGATACGCAGTATTTT
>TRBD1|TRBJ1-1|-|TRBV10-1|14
CASSLGQGNTEAFF
TGCGCCAGCAGTCTCGGACAGGGGAACACTGAAGCTTTCTTT
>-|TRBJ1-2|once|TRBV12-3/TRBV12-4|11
CASSLEGAFTF
TGTGCCAGCAGTTTAGAAGGGGCCTTCACCTTC
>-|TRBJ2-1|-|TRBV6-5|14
CASSYGDSYNEQFF
TGTGCCAGCAGTTACGGGGACTCGTACAATGAGCAGTTCTTC
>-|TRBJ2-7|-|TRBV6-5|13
CASSLGLAYEQYF
TGTGCCAGCAGTCTGGGGCTCGCCTACGAGCAGTACTTC